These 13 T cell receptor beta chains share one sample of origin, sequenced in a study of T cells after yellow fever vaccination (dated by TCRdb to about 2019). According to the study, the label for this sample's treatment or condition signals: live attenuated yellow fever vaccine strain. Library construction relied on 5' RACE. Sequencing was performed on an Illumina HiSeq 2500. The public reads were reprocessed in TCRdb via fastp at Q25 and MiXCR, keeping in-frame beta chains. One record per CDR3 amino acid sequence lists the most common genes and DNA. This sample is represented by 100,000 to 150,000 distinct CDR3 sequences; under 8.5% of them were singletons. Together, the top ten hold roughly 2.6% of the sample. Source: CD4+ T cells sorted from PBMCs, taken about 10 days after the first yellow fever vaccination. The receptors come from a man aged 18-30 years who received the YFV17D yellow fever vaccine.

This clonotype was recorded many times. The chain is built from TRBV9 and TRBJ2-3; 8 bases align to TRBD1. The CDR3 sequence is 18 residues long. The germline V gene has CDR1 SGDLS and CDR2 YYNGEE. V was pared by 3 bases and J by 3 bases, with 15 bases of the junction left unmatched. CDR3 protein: CASSAGLLGRGQTDTQYF. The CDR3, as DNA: TGTGCCAGCAGCGCAGGTCTCCTCGGCAGGGGGCAAACAGATACGCAGTATTTT. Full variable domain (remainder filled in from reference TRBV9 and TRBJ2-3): DSGVTQTPKHLITATGQRVTLRCSPRSGDLSVYWYQQSLDQGLQFLIQYYNGEERAKGNILERFSAQQFPDLHSELNLSSLELGDSALYFCASSAGLLGRGQTDTQYFGPGTRLTVL.

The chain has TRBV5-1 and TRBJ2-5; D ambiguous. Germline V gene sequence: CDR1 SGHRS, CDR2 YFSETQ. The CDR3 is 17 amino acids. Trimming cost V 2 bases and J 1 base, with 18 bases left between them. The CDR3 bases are TGCGCCAGCAGCTTAGATCCCCTAACAGCCCTCCAAGAGACCCAGTACTTC. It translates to CASSLDPLTALQETQYF.

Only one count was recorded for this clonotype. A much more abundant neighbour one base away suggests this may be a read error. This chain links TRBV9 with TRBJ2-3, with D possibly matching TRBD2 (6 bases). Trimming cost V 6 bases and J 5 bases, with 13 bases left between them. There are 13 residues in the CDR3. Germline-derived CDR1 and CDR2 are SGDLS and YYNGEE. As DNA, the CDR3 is TGTGCCAGCACCCGACTAGTCGGAGATACGCAGTATTTT. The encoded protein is CASTRLVGDTQYF.

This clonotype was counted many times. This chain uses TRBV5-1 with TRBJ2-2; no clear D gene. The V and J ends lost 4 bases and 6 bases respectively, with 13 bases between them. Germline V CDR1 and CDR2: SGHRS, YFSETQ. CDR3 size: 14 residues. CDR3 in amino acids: CASSSPSPAGELFF. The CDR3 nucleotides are TGCGCCAGCAGCAGCCCTAGTCCCGCCGGGGAGCTGTTTTTT.

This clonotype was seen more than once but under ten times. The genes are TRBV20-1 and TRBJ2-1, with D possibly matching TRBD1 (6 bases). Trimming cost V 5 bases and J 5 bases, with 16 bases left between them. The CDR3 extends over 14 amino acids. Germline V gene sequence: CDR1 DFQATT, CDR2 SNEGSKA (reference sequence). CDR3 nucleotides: TGCAGTGCTGCCCTACAGGGTATCCACAATGAGCAGTTCTTC. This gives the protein CSAALQGIHNEQFF.

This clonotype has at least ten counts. The CDR3 reads CASSQVGEDTQYF. DNA of the CDR3: TGTGCCAGCAGCCAAGTTGGGGAGGATACGCAGTATTTT. The rearrangement joins TRBV4-2 to TRBJ2-3, with D possibly matching TRBD2 (5 bases). The CDR3 extends over 13 amino acids. In germline, CDR1 is LGHNA, CDR2 YNFKEQ. The germline V and J ends were trimmed by 1 base and 6 bases, with 8 bases remaining between them.

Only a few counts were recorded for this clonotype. CDR3 bases: TGTGCCAGCAGAGATCGACAGGGCCGTAATCAGCCCCAGCATTTT. This gives the protein CASRDRQGRNQPQHF. This chain joins TRBV6-2 or TRBV6-3 and TRBJ1-5; the match to TRBD1 covers 7 bases. The CDR3 is 15 residues long. V shed 6 bases and J 4 bases; nucleotides not matched to a gene: 9. Germline loops: CDR1 MNHEY, CDR2 SVGEGT.

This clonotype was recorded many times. CDR3 sequence reads: CASSQDNRETQYF. The CDR3 nucleotides are TGCGCCAGCAGCCAAGATAATCGGGAGACCCAGTACTTC. The chain couples TRBV4-3 to TRBJ2-5, with D unresolved. V gave up 0 bases and J gave up 5 bases, with 7 bases separating them. The CDR3 length is 13 residues. Germline loops: CDR1 LGHNA, CDR2 YSLEER.

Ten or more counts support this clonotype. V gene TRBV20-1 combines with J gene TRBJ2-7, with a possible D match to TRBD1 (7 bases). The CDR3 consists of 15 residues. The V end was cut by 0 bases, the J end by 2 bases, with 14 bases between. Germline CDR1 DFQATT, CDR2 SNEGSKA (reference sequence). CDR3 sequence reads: CSARDTGRGAYEQYF. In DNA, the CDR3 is TGCAGTGCTAGAGATACGGGCAGGGGGGCCTACGAGCAGTACTTC.

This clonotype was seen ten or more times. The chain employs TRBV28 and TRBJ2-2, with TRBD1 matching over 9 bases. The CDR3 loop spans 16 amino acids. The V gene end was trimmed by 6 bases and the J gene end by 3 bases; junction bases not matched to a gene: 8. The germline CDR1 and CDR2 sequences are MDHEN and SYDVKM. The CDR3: CASSPGTGIDTGELFF. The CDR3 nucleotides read TGTGCCAGCAGCCCGGGGACAGGGATCGACACCGGGGAGCTGTTTTTT.

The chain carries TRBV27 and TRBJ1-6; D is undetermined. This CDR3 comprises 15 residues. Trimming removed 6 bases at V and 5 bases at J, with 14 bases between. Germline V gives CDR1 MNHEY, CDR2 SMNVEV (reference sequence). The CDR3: CASRLTFGNNSPLHF. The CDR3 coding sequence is TGTGCCAGCAGACTTACCTTCGGGAATAATTCACCCCTCCACTTT.

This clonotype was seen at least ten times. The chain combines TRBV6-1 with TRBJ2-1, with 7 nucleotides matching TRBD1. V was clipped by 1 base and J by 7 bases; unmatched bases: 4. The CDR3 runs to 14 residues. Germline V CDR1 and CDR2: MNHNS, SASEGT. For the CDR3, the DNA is TGTGCCAGCAGTGAAGGACAGGGTACGAATGAGCAGTTCTTC. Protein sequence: CASSEGQGTNEQFF.

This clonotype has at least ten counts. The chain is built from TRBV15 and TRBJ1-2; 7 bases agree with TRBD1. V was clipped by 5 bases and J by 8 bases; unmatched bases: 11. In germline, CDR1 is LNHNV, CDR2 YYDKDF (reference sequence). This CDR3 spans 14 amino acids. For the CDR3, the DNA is TGTGCCACCAGCGCCCGACAGGGCCTGTGGGGCTACACCTTC. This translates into CATSARQGLWGYTF.